This passage covers 15 T cell receptor beta chains from one sample sequenced in a study of OX40 agonist ivuxolimab in advanced cancers. The method was immunoSEQ multiplex PCR; TCRdb's version includes in-frame clones alone and lacks a portion of them. The sample includes some 52,000 clones, roughly 83% seen only once; the top ten take under 15%. Sequencing used CD4+ or CD8+ T cells sorted from blood, obtained in a trial of the OX40 agonist ivuxolimab. Receptors originate from an adult with an advanced solid tumor such as melanoma, head and neck, liver or kidney cancer.

This rearrangement joins TRBV25-1 to TRBJ1-4, with D unresolved. Germline V gives CDR1 MGHDK, CDR2 SYGVNS. V lost 4 bases and J lost 0, with 12 bases in between. This CDR3 region has 16 residues. The CDR3 sequence is CASSAHGVPTNEKLFF. CDR3 coding DNA: TGTGCCAGCAGTGCTCACGGGGTACCAACTAATGAAAAACTGTTTTTT. Together with reference TRBV25-1 and TRBJ1-4, the CDR3 gives the full variable domain: EADIYQTPRYLVIGTGKKITLECSQTMGHDKMYWYQQDPGMELHLIHYSYGVNSTEKGDLSSESTVSRIRTEHFPLTLESARPSHTSQYLCASSAHGVPTNEKLFFGSGTQLSVL.

V is TRBV15 and J is TRBJ2-1, with 7 bases lining up with TRBD2. V lost 5 bases to trimming and J lost 4 bases; unmatched junction nucleotides: 11. Germline CDR1 and CDR2: LNHNV and YYDKDF (reference sequence). The CDR3 is 16 residues long. The CDR3 loop reads CATSQQRGSLYNEQFF. DNA for the CDR3: TGTGCCACCAGCCAACAGCGGGGTAGCTTATACAATGAGCAGTTCTTC.

The chain carries TRBV9 and TRBJ2-5; D is undetermined. The ends were cut back, 0 bases at V and 4 bases at J, with 16 bases in the middle. CDR1 and CDR2 (germline): SGDLS, YYNGEE. The CDR3 has 16 residues. The CDR3 DNA is TGTGCCAGCAGCGTAGCTGGCCTCCAAGCACGAGAGACCCAGTACTTC. Translating it yields CASSVAGLQARETQYF.

V is TRBV15 and J is TRBJ2-4; 9 bases match TRBD1. Germline V gene lookup returns CDR1 LNHNV and CDR2 YYDKDF (reference sequence). The CDR3 length is 17 residues. The ends lost 0 bases at V and 2 bases at J; junction bases unmatched: 5. Here the CDR3 DNA reads TGTGCCACCAGCAGAGATAGGGGACAGGGAACCAAAAACATTCAGTACTTC. It codes for CATSRDRGQGTKNIQYF.

The chain recombines TRBV7-2 with TRBJ2-1; 8 bases align to TRBD1. The CDR3 extends over 14 amino acids. V was clipped by 5 bases and J by 6 bases; unmatched bases: 6. The germline gives CDR1 SGHTA, CDR2 FQGNSA. The DNA of the CDR3 is TGTGCCAGCAGCCCAGGGGGCAGCCGCAATGAGCAGTTCTTC. Protein: CASSPGGSRNEQFF.

Comment on this clone: This sequence may be a read error, since a much larger clone differs from it by one base. The chain employs TRBV7-6 and TRBJ2-2; 9 bases align to TRBD1. Germline assignment: CDR1 SGHVS and CDR2 FNYEAQ. The junction had 5 bases not matched to a gene; V was cut back by 3 bases and J by 6 bases. The CDR3 totals 15 residues. The CDR3 protein is CASSFRDRDPGELFF. CDR3 DNA sequence: TGTGCCAGCAGCTTCCGGGACAGGGACCCCGGGGAGCTGTTTTTT.

This clone was seen a few times. The genes are TRBV18 and TRBJ2-7; D may match TRBD1 or TRBD2 (6 bases each). Germline V lookup: CDR1 KGHSH, CDR2 LQKENI. Trimming stripped 0 bases from V and 2 bases from J, with 26 bases between. CDR3 length: 20 residues. CDR3 nucleotide sequence: TGTGCCAGCTCACCACCGATAAAGGATGTATATGGGGGGCCTACCTACGAGCAGTACTTC. Its translation is CASSPPIKDVYGGPTYEQYF.

The V call is TRBV4-1, the J call TRBJ2-7, with a weak D call TRBD1 (5 bases). Trimming pared 0 bases from V and 1 base from J, leaving 16 bases between. CDR1 MGHRA and CDR2 YSYEKL come from the germline V gene. The CDR3 consists of 17 residues. The CDR3 DNA is TGCGCCAGCAGCCAAGATCTAGGGGCTAGAAGTTCCTACGAGCAGTACTTC. This codes for CASSQDLGARSSYEQYF.

The rearrangement uses TRBV5-4 and TRBJ1-1, with 9 bases lining up with TRBD1. This CDR3 has 16 amino acids. The junction had 15 bases not matched to a gene; V was cut back by 3 bases and J by 9 bases. Germline V gives CDR1 SGHNT, CDR2 YYREEE (reference sequence). CDR3 coding DNA: TGTGCCAGCAGCTCCTCCCTCACAGGGGGCGCAGATCAAGCTTTCTTT. It encodes CASSSSLTGGADQAFF.

This rearrangement joins TRBV9 to TRBJ2-7; no firm D call. This CDR3 is 13 amino acids long. Germline CDR1 is SGDLS and CDR2 is YYNGEE. Trimming took off 4 bases at V and 6 bases at J, with 14 bases between the two ends. CDR3 sequence: CASSPFLGLEQYF. CDR3 sequence (DNA): TGTGCCAGCAGCCCCTTTTTAGGCCTCGAGCAGTACTTC.

This chain uses TRBV28 with TRBJ1-3, with D possibly matching TRBD1 (6 bases). In germline, CDR1 is MDHEN, CDR2 SYDVKM. CDR3 length: 15 residues. Between the trimmed V and J ends, which lost 2 bases and 0 bases, there was a span of 8 bases. In nucleotides, the CDR3 is TGTGCCAGCAGTTTAACAGGGAGCTCTGGAAACACCATATATTTT. Translated, it gives CASSLTGSSGNTIYF.

The chain recombines TRBV28 with TRBJ1-1; D unresolved. Between the trimmed V and J ends, which lost 10 bases and 5 bases, there was a span of 14 bases. The CDR3 runs 12 residues. The V gene's germline CDR1 is MDHEN and CDR2 SYDVKM. The CDR3 sequence is CAIKGLGTEAFF. In DNA form, the CDR3 reads TGTGCCATCAAGGGATTAGGAACTGAAGCTTTCTTT.

V usage is TRBV28 and J usage is TRBJ2-3, with 11 bases fitting TRBD2. The CDR3 is 16 residues long. V shed 5 bases and J 5 bases; nucleotides not matched to a gene: 9. Germline assignment: CDR1 MDHEN and CDR2 SYDVKM. This CDR3 reads CASSSSGGALGDTQYF. The CDR3 coding sequence is TGTGCCAGCAGTAGTAGCGGGGGGGCCCTAGGAGATACGCAGTATTTT.

The chain recombines TRBV28 with TRBJ1-1; D is unresolved. This CDR3 has 12 residues. The ends were cut back, 3 bases at V and 14 bases at J, with 16 bases in the middle. From germline, CDR1 is MDHEN and CDR2 SYDVKM. Here the CDR3 reads CASSLGLVYRFF. The CDR3 bases are TGTGCCAGCAGTTTGGGTCTGGTATACCGCTTCTTT.

CDR3 sequence: CSAFSVEQFF. The CDR3 nucleotides read TGCAGTGCTTTCAGTGTTGAGCAGTTCTTC. The chain combines TRBV20-1 with TRBJ2-1, with unresolved D. Trimming took off 5 bases at V and 9 bases at J, with 8 bases between the two ends. The CDR3 is 10 amino acids. Per germline, CDR1 DFQATT and CDR2 SNEGSKA (reference sequence).